The source of this T cell receptor beta chain is a study of monozygotic twins with inflammatory bowel disease. The CDR3 contains 14 residues. Germline CDR1 ENHRY, CDR2 SYGVKD. General study findings and limits: Diversity of TCRbeta measured by inverse Simpson was lower in IBD patients than in healthy co-twins. Differing T cell subtypes remained indistinguishable. Limited statistical power may explain no repertoire similarity difference between concordant and discordant twins. Lower sharing of clonotypes with other individuals was seen in IBD patients than in healthy twins. This was most marked in patients showing signs of disease activity.

Regarding this clonotype: The antigen remains undetermined.

TCRdb re-analyzed the 5' RACE reads; it lists each CDR3 protein once, without DNA. The repertoire table contains more than 300,000 distinct CDR3 sequences. This TCR derives from a human donor with ulcerative colitis or Crohn's disease, or a healthy co-twin of an affected twin (not recorded which). V gene TRBV10-3 combines with J gene TRBJ1-5; TCRdb picks TRBD1, but there is no DNA to check that call. The sample taken for sequencing was blood. Here the CDR3 reads CAIGTGGLNQPQHF.